Given below is one T cell receptor (beta chain) in context. What it binds is unknown. The data were taken from a study of T cell responses to AZD1222 COVID-19 vaccine. Overall study results and limits: An increase in Spike-specific TCR breadth and depth was observed after two AZD1222 doses.

Doses given second, at about 4 or about 12 weeks, were pooled. Profiled with immunoSEQ multiplex PCR; TCRdb holds only in-frame clones, not every one. The repertoire holds 180,000 or so clones, with about 90% as singletons. The receptor's source is an adult who received the AZD1222 COVID-19 vaccine. Sequenced material: peripheral blood, taken 28 days after the second AZD1222 dose.

CDR3 sequence (DNA): TGTGCCAGCAGCTCTTTTCCAGGGGCAAAGGTCAATGGCTACACCTTC. Translation gives CASSSFPGAKVNGYTF. The chain uses TRBV7-2 and TRBJ1-2, with TRBD1 as a possible D gene (6 bases). Germline CDR1 and CDR2: SGHTA and FQGNSA. V was clipped by 4 bases and J by 6 bases, with 21 bases between them. The CDR3 contains 16 residues.